This T cell receptor beta chain was recorded in a study of cytotoxic CD8 clonotypes in ibrutinib-treated CLL (dated by TCRdb to 2020 to 2022). Regarding the research as a whole: In this cohort, some 14 patients were treatment-naive and fewer than 13 were relapsed/refractory, while around 18 had unmutated IGHV. Response samples were obtained after a median of 12 months of treatment, with a range of about 6 to 36 months. Responses were partial in around 24 patients and complete in 2; after median around 72 months follow-up, around 15 stayed in remission and roughly twelve progressed. Of the 70 to 90 people in the trial, roughly 27 had longitudinal samples available. On average, each sample yielded around 230,000 productive templates and roughly 95,000 productive rearrangements. Patients were still on ibrutinib when every remission and progressive disease sample was collected. Cryopreserved peripheral blood mononuclear cells were collected at three points: before therapy, at response, and at either sustained remission or disease progression. Overall results and qualifications from the work: At baseline, clonality was higher than in age-matched healthy donors and showed a strong correlation with circulating CD8+ T-cell counts. Sampling times were not matched between patients in sustained remission and patients whose disease was progressing, and lymph node repertoires were not examined. Public clonotypes were rare and either contracted or stayed stable during treatment, and the rise in clonality at ibrutinib response reflected the expansion of private clonotypes. Clonality rose at ibrutinib response, remained stable during sustained remission, and dropped back toward baseline at progression.

This clone was found a few times. Its antigen is currently not known. Base qualities are not recorded, but no much larger clone differs from it by a single base. The time point label corresponds to: approximately 25 months on ibrutinib. For TCR beta library preparation, about 2 micrograms of genomic DNA were extracted from the cryopreserved PBMCs. Longitudinal blood samples from CLL patients on ibrutinib monotherapy underwent high-throughput TCR beta sequencing. The patients took part in an open-label, single-center phase 2 trial of ibrutinib monotherapy. According to the germline V gene (reference sequence), CDR1 reads DFQATT and CDR2 reads SNEGSKA. The CDR3 covers 11 residues, taking in both the cysteine and the phenylalanine. Of all the DNA, just the CDR3 is kept, 33 bases in frame from base 1. Here V drops 6 bases and J drops 12 bases, and the junction holds 5 bases not matched to any gene. A MiSeq instrument was used for deep resolution sequencing, which targeted depths ranging from 1 in 1 million up to 1 in 200,000 T cells, with coverage averaging 10x for each clonotype. TCR beta libraries were generated with the immunoSEQ hsTCRB Kit. Per the authors' processing: Data were analyzed with ImmunoSEQ Data Assistant and ImmunoSEQ Analyzer, with V, D and J genes assigned per IMGT definitions. Clonality, with values ranging from 0 to 1, was calculated as one minus the normalized Shannon entropy of productive rearrangement frequencies. Only overrepresented clonotypes making up at least 0.05% of each patient's repertoire were included in the public clonotype analysis. Approximately 13 age-matched healthy donor repertoires from immuneACCESS served as clonality controls. TCRdb retrieved this table from immuneACCESS and kept in-frame rearrangements only. Not all clones are present; in checked studies, unresolved V genes account for under half, and no reason is known for the remainder. That table gives V, J and clone size, and the DNA gave D and trimming. The sample has over 100,000 clones on record, approximately 83% of them singletons. The ten top clones hold about 2% of the sample.

The sequencing used PBMCs, collected after 24 months of ibrutinib treatment. The origin of this receptor is a human donor with chronic lymphocytic leukemia. The V and J genes are TRBV20-1 and TRBJ1-6; TRBD1 aligns with 7 central bases. The DNA reads as follows: TGCAGTGCGGGGACAGTTTTACCCCTCCACTTT. Translated, it gives CSAGTVLPLHF.